This TCR beta chain was documented in a study of tumor T cells in aggressive B-cell lymphoma. The CDR3 is made up of 16 amino acids. Germline-derived CDR1 and CDR2 are SNHLY and FYNNEI. V gave up 7 bases and J gave up 0 bases; unmatched junction bases: 7. The assay was immunoSEQ multiplex PCR, and TCRdb's table has in-frame clones only and misses some. The table lists 9,500 to 10,000 clones, over 75% of them singletons. The gene calls are TRBV2 and TRBJ1-4; TRBD1 agrees at 8 bases. The receptor's source is an adult with diffuse large B cell lymphoma. The sample taken for sequencing was tumor tissue. DNA of the CDR3: TGTGCCAGCAAAGACAGGGGAATTGCAACTAATGAAAAACTGTTTTTT. It codes for CASKDRGIATNEKLFF. Drawing the rest from reference TRBV2 and TRBJ1-4, the complete variable domain is EPEVTQTPSHQVTQMGQEVILRCVPISNHLYFYWYRQILGQKVEFLVSFYNNEISEKSEIFDDQFSVERPDGSNFTLKIRSTKLEDSAMYFCASKDRGIATNEKLFFGSGTQLSVL.